The present entry profiles one TCR beta chain with its context. Its antigen is unknown. Trimming left V 8 bases short and J 2 bases short, with 16 bases between. Germline CDR1 is ENHRY and CDR2 is SYGVKD. The CDR3 covers 15 residues. The record originates from a study of Siglec-9 on CD8 T cells in melanoma. Notes on the study in general: An effector memory CD8+ T-cell subset seemingly accumulating in melanoma was reportedly marked and regulated by Siglec-9.

Data came from immunoSEQ multiplex PCR; TCRdb stores just in-frame clones and leaves some out. The table shows roughly 35,000 clones, with 80% to 85% occurring only once. The gene calls are TRBV10-3 and TRBJ1-5, with D possibly TRBD1 on 6 matching bases. The sequence derives from a human donor in good health. Sequencing was performed on Siglec-9- CD8+ T cells sorted from blood. CDR3 coding DNA: TGTGCCATCTGGGCTGGACAGTCGGGCAATCAGCCCCAGCATTTT. Translating it yields CAIWAGQSGNQPQHF.